This section outlines one T cell receptor beta chain sequence together with its context. Its antigen is not identified. The data originate from a study of vaccination effects on CD4 cells after COVID-19. Assay: immunoSEQ multiplex PCR; the TCRdb copy retains only in-frame clones and omits some. The sample includes around 24,000 clones, 60% to 80% of them seen just once. V dropped 0 bases and J dropped 2 bases, with 9 bases sitting between them. This CDR3 is 15 amino acids long. The germline V gene has CDR1 SGHTS and CDR2 YDEGEE. Findings and caveats of the study: Clones arising from infection and from vaccination showed marked clonal contraction late after vaccination. Sampling in the study covered few convalescent patients and included no early post-infection timepoints.

In the ViraFEST assay, antigen-specific CD4+ clonotypes were identified by expansion after peptide-pool stimulation. With around ten days of culture completed, CD4+ T cells were isolated. The participants, recipients of two vaccine doses, got either BNT162b2 or mRNA-1273. Previously uninfected by SARS-CoV-2, the vaccine recipients also showed negative nucleocapsid antibodies. IL-2 medium was substituted for half the medium on days 3 and 7. Material: CD4+ T cells from PBMCs cultured with SARS-CoV-2 spike peptides, obtained after COVID-19 vaccination. The chain is built from TRBV5-8 and TRBJ2-1; D is unclear. This clonotype was obtained from a human donor who received a COVID-19 vaccine. Some clones in this sample may be carry-over from other donors' samples. The CDR3 sequence is CASSLAGPAYNEQFF. The CDR3 DNA sequence: TGTGCCAGCAGCTTGGCTGGGCCCGCCTACAATGAGCAGTTCTTC.